The T cell receptor beta chain described here comes from a study of blood T cells in healthy people across ages. On the study more broadly: Template switching retrieved approximately one barcoded beta molecule for each two T cells.

Healthy Russian Caucasian donors spanned ages 6 to 90 years. About 10 milliliters was the volume of peripheral blood drawn from each donor. Samples each yielded at least 6 micrograms of total RNA. Together with a sample-barcoded 5' primer, a J-beta primer mix was included in a second PCR lasting about 6 to 11 cycles. TCRdb re-called the 5' RACE reads through MiXCR, storing one row per CDR3 protein. This sample has about 800,000 distinct CDR3 sequences, with 46% found just once. In its sample, this clonotype was seen a few times. CDR3 length: 14 amino acids. CDR1 and CDR2 (germline): DFQATT, SNEGSKA (reference sequence). Deletions cut 6 bases from V and 4 bases from J, with 18 bases between.

The gene calls are TRBV20-1 and TRBJ2-5, with D possibly TRBD2 on 6 matching bases. The sequenced sample was blood. The origin of this receptor is a man older than 75 in good health. This CDR3 reads CSADTGRGLETQYF. The CDR3 nucleotides read TGCAGTGCCGACACCGGGAGAGGGCTAGAGACCCAGTACTTC.